The 26 T cell receptor beta chains below all came from one sample that was sequenced in a study of metastatic and nonmetastatic thyroid tumors. TCRdb recomputed clones from the PCR reads via MiXCR. This sample carries 12,000 or so clones, roughly 27% of them seen once, and the ten largest clones take 20% to 25%. The entire patient cohort was treatment-naive prior to thyroid surgery. The specimen sequenced was adjacent normal tissue. The receptors shown here come from a male donor with papillary thyroid cancer or a benign thyroid nodule (not recorded which). Some clones in this sample may be carry-over from other donors' samples.

This sequence joins TRBV25-1 and TRBJ1-2, with D unclear. With 11 bases removed from V and 6 bases from J, the gap between germline ends came to 13 bases. Germline loops: CDR1 MGHDK, CDR2 SYGVNS. CDR3 length: 11 residues. CDR3 region: CARALMDGYTF. CDR3 nucleotide sequence: TGTGCCCGCGCATTGATGGATGGCTACACCTTC.

The table lists this clone with a count of one. The chain recombines TRBV18 with TRBJ1-5; 8 bases fit TRBD1. Germline V lookup: CDR1 KGHSH, CDR2 LQKENI. After removal of 3 bases from V and 4 bases from J, the junction contained 8 bases not matched to a gene. There are 16 residues in the CDR3. The CDR3 nucleotides are TGTGCCAGCTCACCGTCGACAGGGGATAGGAATCAGCCCCAGCATTTT. This translates into CASSPSTGDRNQPQHF.

The table lists this clone with a few counts. The gene calls are TRBV28 and TRBJ1-2, with D unclear. CDR1 is MDHEN, CDR2 SYDVKM, per germline. The length of the CDR3 is 15 residues. V was trimmed by 3 bases and J by 2 bases, leaving 13 bases between them. CDR3 DNA sequence: TGTGCCAGCAGTTTTCCAGACGGGAACAACTATGGCTACACCTTC. Encoded protein: CASSFPDGNNYGYTF.

In its sample, this clone was seen a few times. J is TRBJ2-5 and V is TRBV28, with 8 bases fitting TRBD2. The J segment lost 4 bases and the V segment lost 7 bases, leaving 20 bases of the junction unmatched. Per the germline V gene, CDR1 is MDHEN and CDR2 is SYDVKM. This CDR3 contains 18 residues. The CDR3 sequence: CASNYLYGRDRSGETQYF. The CDR3 DNA is TGTGCCAGCAACTACTTGTACGGGAGGGACCGAAGTGGAGAGACCCAGTACTTC.

By proportion, this clone is medium-sized. The chain uses TRBV30 and TRBJ2-1; the D gene is possibly TRBD2 (7 bases). CDR1 is GTSNPN and CDR2 is SVGIG in the germline V gene (reference sequence). This CDR3 is 13 amino acids long. Deletions cut 0 bases from V and 6 bases from J, with 9 bases between. The CDR3 spells CAWSVRGANEQFF. CDR3 nucleotides: TGTGCCTGGAGTGTACGGGGGGCCAATGAGCAGTTCTTC.

By proportion, this clone is medium-sized. J is TRBJ2-7 and V is TRBV4-1, with 7 bases fitting TRBD2. V gave up 4 bases and J gave up 2 bases; unmatched junction bases: 11. This CDR3 has 16 amino acids. Germline CDR1 is MGHRA and CDR2 is YSYEKL. This CDR3 reads CASSLFAGEPTYEQYF. The CDR3, as DNA: TGCGCCAGCAGCCTCTTCGCGGGAGAACCCACCTACGAGCAGTACTTC.

The chain uses TRBV7-9 and TRBJ2-1; D gene unclear. The V gene's germline CDR1 is SEHNR and CDR2 FQNEAQ (reference sequence). V lost 2 bases and J lost 6, with 11 bases in between. CDR3 length: 14 amino acids. CDR3 protein: CASSLSGYGNEQFF. CDR3 nucleotides: TGTGCCAGCAGCTTATCCGGGTATGGCAATGAGCAGTTCTTC.

This clone occurred a few times. The rearrangement uses TRBV7-3 and TRBJ2-1; D ambiguous. Looked up from germline, CDR1 is SGHTA and CDR2 is FQGTGA. The CDR3 loop spans 15 amino acids. Trimming took 3 bases from V and 3 from J, leaving 12 bases between them. The CDR3 nucleotides read TGTGCCAGCAGCTTTGACCACCAACTCTACAATGAGCAGTTCTTC. It is translated as CASSFDHQLYNEQFF.

This chain links TRBV12-5 with TRBJ2-1; 14 positions match TRBD2. This CDR3 spans 20 amino acids. Germline trimming cut 0 bases from V and 1 base from J; bases unmatched to any gene: 8. Germline CDR1 LGHNT, CDR2 FRNRAP. The CDR3 loop is CASGLVLGTSGRWSYNEQFF. The CDR3 region has the DNA TGTGCTAGTGGTTTGGTACTCGGGACTAGCGGGAGATGGTCCTACAATGAGCAGTTCTTC.

This clone appeared many times. This chain links TRBV5-5 with TRBJ1-4; no clear D. The germline CDR1 and CDR2 sequences are SGHKS and YYEKEE (reference sequence). The CDR3 is made up of 15 amino acids. Trimming took 2 bases from V and 8 from J, leaving 16 bases between them. CDR3 residues: CASSLRPTGREKLFF. The CDR3 nucleotides read TGTGCCAGCAGCTTACGTCCGACGGGGAGGGAAAAACTGTTTTTT.

This clone is medium-sized (0.01 to 0.1%) within its sample. The rearrangement joins TRBV7-9 to TRBJ2-1, with TRBD2 matching 9 bases. The CDR3 extends over 15 amino acids. CDR1 is SEHNR, CDR2 FQNEAQ, per germline (reference sequence). With 4 bases clipped from V and 10 bases from J, the junction kept 11 bases outside the gene matches. The CDR3 is CASSYLEREVVEQFF. The CDR3 region has the DNA TGTGCCAGCAGCTACCTCGAGCGGGAGGTCGTCGAGCAGTTCTTC.

This clone was found many times. The rearrangement joins TRBV4-2 to TRBJ2-7, with TRBD2 matching 10 bases. With V trimmed by 0 bases and J by 1 base, 0 bases remained unmatched. Germline V gene sequence: CDR1 LGHNA, CDR2 YNFKEQ. The CDR3 spans 15 residues. The CDR3 loop is CASSQELAGSYEQYF. DNA for the CDR3: TGTGCCAGCAGCCAAGAACTAGCGGGGTCCTACGAGCAGTACTTC.

In this sample, this clone turned up a few times. V is TRBV6-2 or TRBV6-3 and J is TRBJ2-1; 13 positions agree with TRBD2. J gave up 3 bases and V 5 bases, and 1 base lay outside the gene matches. Germline V CDR1 and CDR2: MNHEY, SVGEGT. CDR3 size: 15 residues. The CDR3 nucleotides read TGTGCCAGCAGTCGACTAGCGGGAGGCTACAATGAGCAGTTCTTC. Translation: CASSRLAGGYNEQFF.

This clone was counted only a few times. Different DNA sequences within this sample yield the same CDR3. The rearrangement uses TRBV7-3 and TRBJ2-1; D might be TRBD1 (5 bases). From germline, CDR1 is SGHTA and CDR2 FQGTGA. The CDR3 is 15 amino acids. V was shortened by 1 base and J by 1 base, with 8 bases between the two germline ends. The chain's CDR3 is CASSLRQGSYNEQFF. The CDR3 DNA sequence: TGTGCCAGCAGCTTAAGGCAGGGATCCTACAATGAGCAGTTCTTC.

J is TRBJ2-7 and V is TRBV5-1; D is undetermined. The CDR3 extends over 13 amino acids. Between the trimmed V and J ends, which lost 0 bases and 2 bases, there was a span of 6 bases. Germline V gene sequence: CDR1 SGHRS, CDR2 YFSETQ. The CDR3 region is CASSLEPTYEQYF. In nucleotides, the CDR3 is TGCGCCAGCAGCTTGGAGCCCACCTACGAGCAGTACTTC.

This clone was detected only a few times. The missing conserved phenylalanine or tryptophan at the end of this CDR3 makes a read error likely. This CDR3 reads CASKDRDEQYI. CDR3 nucleotides: TGTGCCAGTAAGGACAGGGACGAGCAGTACATC. The chain combines TRBV19 with TRBJ2-7; 8 bases map to TRBD1. This CDR3 is 11 amino acids long. The V segment lost 7 bases and the J segment 5 bases; nucleotides outside the gene matches: 1. Germline V gives CDR1 LNHDA, CDR2 SQIVND (reference sequence).

This sequence joins TRBV3-1 and TRBJ2-3, with D possibly being TRBD2 (6 bases). Trimming took off 4 bases at V and 4 bases at J, with 9 bases between the two ends. This CDR3 contains 13 residues. Germline V gives CDR1 LGHDT, CDR2 YNNKEL (reference sequence). CDR3: CASSRGTPDTQYF. The CDR3 DNA reads as TGTGCCAGCAGCCGGGGGACTCCAGATACGCAGTATTTT.

This clone has ten or more counts. The gene calls are TRBV2 and TRBJ2-7; D unresolved. The CDR3 totals 14 residues. Trimming cost V 4 bases and J 5 bases, with 15 bases left between them. Germline CDR1 reads SNHLY; CDR2 reads FYNNEI. CDR3 bases: TGTGCCAGCAGTGTCCCACCAAAGACCCACGAGCAGTACTTC. This encodes CASSVPPKTHEQYF.

This clone has ten or more counts. This sequence joins TRBV6-2 or TRBV6-3 and TRBJ1-5, with no clear D. The CDR3 consists of 13 residues. Germline CDR1 MNHEY, CDR2 SVGEGT. The V and J ends lost 5 bases and 2 bases respectively, with 7 bases between them. The CDR3 nucleotides are TGTGCCAGCAGTCCCCTTGGCAATCAGCCCCAGCATTTT. Encoded protein: CASSPLGNQPQHF.

This clone is termed medium-sized. The chain employs TRBV7-2 and TRBJ2-2, with TRBD2 as a possible D gene (7 bases). The CDR3 is 16 residues long. Trimming removed 1 base at V and 6 bases at J, with 15 bases between. Germline CDR1 reads SGHTA; CDR2 reads FQGNSA. CDR3 amino acids: CASSLVPGGEAGELFF. The DNA for the CDR3 is TGTGCCAGCAGCTTAGTCCCGGGGGGCGAGGCCGGGGAGCTGTTTTTT.

The CDR3 loop reads CAWSLAGVHYGYTF. The CDR3 region has the DNA TGTGCCTGGAGTCTCGCAGGGGTCCACTATGGCTACACCTTC. The J gene is TRBJ1-2, the V gene TRBV30, with a possible D match to TRBD1 (6 bases). The germline V and J ends were trimmed by 2 bases and 3 bases, with 13 bases remaining between them. The CDR3 spans 14 residues. CDR1 is GTSNPN, CDR2 SVGIG, per germline (reference sequence).

This chain connects TRBV7-3 to TRBJ2-2, with D possibly called TRBD1 or TRBD2 (5 bases each). V was shortened by 1 base and J by 6 bases, with 21 bases between the two germline ends. CDR1 and CDR2 (germline): SGHTA, FQGTGA. This CDR3 spans 18 amino acids. The CDR3 DNA follows: TGTGCCAGCAGCTTAAAAACCATGCAGGGAGACAACGCCGGGGAGCTGTTTTTT. Translation: CASSLKTMQGDNAGELFF.

The chain couples TRBV12-3 or TRBV12-4 to TRBJ2-1, with 15 bases aligning to TRBD2. The CDR3 has 14 amino acids. V was clipped by 5 bases and J by 15 bases; unmatched bases: 8. The CDR3 DNA follows: TGTGCCAGCAGTCCCGGGACTAGCGGGGGGTCGGCGTTCTTC. This translates into CASSPGTSGGSAFF.

This clone was detected ten times or more. The rearrangement links TRBV6-1 to TRBJ2-6; a possible D gene is TRBD1 (6 bases). V dropped 2 bases and J dropped 4 bases, with 18 bases sitting between them. This CDR3 is built from 18 residues. Germline CDR1 and CDR2: MNHNS and SASEGT. In nucleotides, the CDR3 is TGTGCCAGCAGTGAACTCCGGACAGTTTTATCCGGGGCCAACGTCCTGACTTTC. It encodes CASSELRTVLSGANVLTF.

Here the CDR3 reads CASSMGSLLAGSYNEQFF. CDR3 DNA: TGCGCCAGCAGCATGGGGTCCCTACTAGCGGGTTCCTACAATGAGCAGTTCTTC. The gene calls are TRBV5-1 and TRBJ2-1, with 9 bases fitting TRBD2. Germline V CDR1 and CDR2: SGHRS, YFSETQ. V lost 4 bases and J lost 1; bases outside the gene matches: 12. CDR3 length: 18 residues.

CDR3 loop: CASTEGQFSNSPLHF. The CDR3 DNA reads TGTGCCAGCACAGAGGGACAATTTTCTAATTCACCCCTCCACTTT. The J gene is TRBJ1-6, the V gene TRBV2, with D maybe TRBD1 (6 bases). The V gene's germline CDR1 is SNHLY and CDR2 FYNNEI. This CDR3 comprises 15 residues. V lost 7 bases to trimming and J lost 6 bases, with 16 bases between them.